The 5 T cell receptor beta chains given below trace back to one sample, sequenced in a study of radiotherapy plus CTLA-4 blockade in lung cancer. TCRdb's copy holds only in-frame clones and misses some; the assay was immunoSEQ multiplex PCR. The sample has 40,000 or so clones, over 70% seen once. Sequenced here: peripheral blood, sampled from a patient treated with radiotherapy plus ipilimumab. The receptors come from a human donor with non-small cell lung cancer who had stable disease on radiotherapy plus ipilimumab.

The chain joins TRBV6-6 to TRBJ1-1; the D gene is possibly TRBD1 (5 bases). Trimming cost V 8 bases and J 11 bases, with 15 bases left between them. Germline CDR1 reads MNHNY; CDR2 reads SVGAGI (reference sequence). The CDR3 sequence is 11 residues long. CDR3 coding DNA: TGTGCCAGCGAGTCCCAGGGAGCGGCTTTCTTT. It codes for CASESQGAAFF.

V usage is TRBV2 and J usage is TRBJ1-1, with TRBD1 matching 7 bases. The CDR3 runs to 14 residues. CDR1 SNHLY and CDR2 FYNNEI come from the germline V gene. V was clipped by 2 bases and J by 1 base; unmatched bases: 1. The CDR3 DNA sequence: TGTGCCAGCAGTGAACGACAGGGGAACACTGAAGCTTTCTTT. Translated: CASSERQGNTEAFF.

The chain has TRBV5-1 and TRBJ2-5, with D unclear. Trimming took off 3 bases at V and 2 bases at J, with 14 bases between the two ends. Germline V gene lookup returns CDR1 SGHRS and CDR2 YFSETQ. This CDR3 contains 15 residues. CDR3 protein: CASSSGPIRQETQYF. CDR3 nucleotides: TGCGCCAGCAGCTCCGGACCGATCAGGCAAGAGACCCAGTACTTC.

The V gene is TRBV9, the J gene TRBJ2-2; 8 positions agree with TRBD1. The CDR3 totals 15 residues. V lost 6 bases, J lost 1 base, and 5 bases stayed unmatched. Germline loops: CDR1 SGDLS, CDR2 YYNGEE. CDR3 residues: CASTQGAQNTGELFF. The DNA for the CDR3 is TGTGCCAGCACCCAGGGGGCGCAGAACACCGGGGAGCTGTTTTTT.

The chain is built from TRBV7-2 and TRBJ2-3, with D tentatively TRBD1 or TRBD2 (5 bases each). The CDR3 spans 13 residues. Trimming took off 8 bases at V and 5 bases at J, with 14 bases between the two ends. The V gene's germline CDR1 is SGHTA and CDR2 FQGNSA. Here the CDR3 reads CASGGRRRDTQYF. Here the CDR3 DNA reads TGTGCCAGCGGGGGTAGGAGGCGAGATACGCAGTATTTT.